These 29 T cell receptor beta chains were sequenced from one sample in a study of a mutant IDH1 vaccine in newly diagnosed glioma. Some clones are missing from TCRdb's copy, which holds only in-frame ones; the method was immunoSEQ multiplex PCR. The table lists about 54,000 clones, roughly 80% of them singletons. Time point: baseline, week 1 (first vaccination visit). The treatment was: pre-vaccination baseline after standard-of-care therapy. Sequencing was performed on PBMCs, taken from a glioma patient treated with radiotherapy, temozolomide or both. The receptors stem from a man between 18 and 35 years old with glioma.

The count of this clone is one. CDR3 nucleotides: TGTGCCAGCAGCGCAGAGGGACAGGGCTACTATGGCTACACCTTC. As protein: CASSAEGQGYYGYTF. This chain uses TRBV9 with TRBJ1-2; 9 bases line up with TRBD1. Germline CDR1 and CDR2: SGDLS and YYNGEE. The CDR3 contains 15 residues. The J segment lost 3 bases and the V segment lost 3 bases, leaving 6 bases of the junction unmatched.

The V gene is TRBV19, the J gene TRBJ1-2, with D maybe TRBD1 (5 bases). V dropped 7 bases and J dropped 0 bases, with 15 bases sitting between them. The CDR3 sequence is 15 residues long. CDR1 and CDR2 from the germline V gene are LNHDA and SQIVND (reference sequence). The CDR3 region is CASTNWDGANYGYTF. The CDR3 DNA reads TGTGCCAGTACCAACTGGGACGGGGCTAACTATGGCTACACCTTC.

This chain uses TRBV4-3 with TRBJ2-5; 9 bases line up with TRBD2. V dropped 0 bases and J dropped 1; count of bases not matched to a gene: 0. This CDR3 comprises 15 residues. CDR1 and CDR2 from the germline V gene are LGHNA and YSLEER. The CDR3 DNA reads TGCGCCAGCAGCCAAGAGCGGGGGGGCCAAGAGACCCAGTACTTC. Its protein is CASSQERGGQETQYF.

DNA of the CDR3: TGTGCCAGCAGGACAGGGGGGTTCAATCAGCCCCAGCATTTT. It yields the protein CASRTGGFNQPQHF. This sequence joins TRBV6-5 and TRBJ1-5, with 9 positions matching TRBD1. CDR1 MNHEY and CDR2 SVGAGI come from the germline V gene. This CDR3 is 14 amino acids long. V trimming: 6 bases; J trimming: 3 bases; junction bases outside the gene matches: 3.

The CDR3 protein is CASRLDRGLGYTF. CDR3 coding DNA: TGTGCCAGCAGACTGGACAGGGGGCTTGGCTACACCTTC. V and J are TRBV6-5 and TRBJ1-2; 11 positions match TRBD1. Germline CDR1 and CDR2: MNHEY and SVGAGI. J gave up 7 bases and V 6 bases, and 4 bases lay outside the gene matches. The CDR3 length is 13 residues.

The chain employs TRBV9 and TRBJ2-7, with TRBD2 identical over 11 bases. With 3 bases clipped from V and 7 bases from J, the junction kept 6 bases outside the gene matches. The germline V gene has CDR1 SGDLS and CDR2 YYNGEE. CDR3 length equals 14 residues. The CDR3 sequence: CASSALAGGNEQYF. The DNA for the CDR3 is TGTGCCAGCAGCGCTCTAGCGGGGGGAAATGAGCAGTACTTC.

This chain joins TRBV15 and TRBJ1-1; D may be TRBD1 (6 bases). From germline, CDR1 is LNHNV and CDR2 YYDKDF (reference sequence). The CDR3 runs 14 residues. Deletions cut 7 bases from V and 0 bases from J, with 12 bases between. The chain's CDR3 is CATIQGKLNTEAFF. The CDR3 DNA sequence: TGTGCCACCATCCAGGGGAAATTGAACACTGAAGCTTTCTTT. The full variable domain, completed using reference TRBV15 and TRBJ1-1, is DAMVIQNPRYQVTQFGKPVTLSCSQTLNHNVMYWYQQKSSQAPKLLFHYYDKDFNNEADTPDNFQSRRPNTSFCFLDIRSPGLGDTAMYLCATIQGKLNTEAFFGQGTRLTVV.

This chain joins TRBV4-2 and TRBJ1-2; D might be TRBD1 (5 bases). Per germline, CDR1 LGHNA and CDR2 YNFKEQ. The CDR3 extends over 14 amino acids. The ends were cut back, 0 bases at V and 5 bases at J, with 10 bases in the middle. Here the CDR3 reads CASSQDRGGYGYTF. As DNA, the CDR3 is TGTGCCAGCAGCCAAGATAGGGGAGGGTATGGCTACACCTTC.

This clone has just a few counts. The rearrangement joins TRBV7-3 to TRBJ1-1; D is unresolved. Germline V gives CDR1 SGHTA, CDR2 FQGTGA. This CDR3 has 15 amino acids. Deletions cut 2 bases from V and 2 bases from J, with 12 bases between. The CDR3 sequence is CASSLAILRNTEAFF. CDR3 coding DNA: TGTGCCAGCAGCTTAGCTATCTTGCGAAACACTGAAGCTTTCTTT.

The rearrangement uses TRBV28 and TRBJ1-2; D is undetermined. Germline-derived CDR1 and CDR2 are MDHEN and SYDVKM. V lost 3 bases and J 2 bases, leaving 13 bases between the germline ends. This CDR3 comprises 15 residues. The CDR3 coding sequence is TGTGCCAGCAGTTTTATCCCTGCGGTAAACTATGGCTACACCTTC. This codes for CASSFIPAVNYGYTF.

The chain recombines TRBV27 with TRBJ1-1; 8 nucleotides line up with TRBD1. Germline CDR1 and CDR2: MNHEY and SMNVEV (reference sequence). This CDR3 region has 16 residues. Losses at the gene ends were 5 bases for V and 1 base for J; bases not matched to a gene: 9. CDR3 sequence reads: CASSPPPGQANTEAFF. CDR3 sequence (DNA): TGTGCCAGCAGTCCTCCTCCGGGACAGGCGAACACTGAAGCTTTCTTT.

The rearrangement uses TRBV6-1 and TRBJ1-5; unclear D gene. The CDR3 loop spans 11 amino acids. From germline, CDR1 is MNHNS and CDR2 SASEGT. Trimming took off 4 bases at V and 5 bases at J, with 3 bases between the two ends. The CDR3 DNA is TGTGCCAGCAGTGCGTATCAGCCCCAGCATTTT. Amino acid sequence: CASSAYQPQHF.

V usage is TRBV2 and J usage is TRBJ1-2, with D possibly being TRBD1 (6 bases). Deletions cut 4 bases from V and 3 bases from J, with 9 bases between. The CDR3 is made up of 13 amino acids. Germline loops: CDR1 SNHLY, CDR2 FYNNEI. This CDR3 reads CASSADRDYGYTF. Written as DNA, the CDR3 is TGTGCCAGCAGTGCGGACAGAGACTATGGCTACACCTTC.

The V gene is TRBV4-1, the J gene TRBJ1-3; D is unresolved. Germline V lookup: CDR1 MGHRA, CDR2 YSYEKL. V was clipped by 0 bases and J by 3 bases, with 9 bases between them. This CDR3 comprises 15 residues. The CDR3 nucleotides read TGCGCCAGCAGCCAAGACCGAGGGAGTGGAAACACCATATATTTT. Encoded protein: CASSQDRGSGNTIYF.

The V gene is TRBV25-1, the J gene TRBJ2-7; TRBD1 is a possible D gene (6 bases). Germline CDR1 MGHDK, CDR2 SYGVNS. CDR3 length: 17 residues. The germline V and J ends were trimmed by 5 bases and 2 bases, with 22 bases remaining between them. CDR3 sequence reads: CASSPNPTGWGPYEQYF. CDR3 in DNA: TGTGCCAGCAGTCCGAATCCAACAGGGTGGGGACCCTACGAGCAGTACTTC.

This chain joins TRBV7-9 and TRBJ1-1; 7 nucleotides align to TRBD1. The ends lost 4 bases at V and 4 bases at J; junction bases unmatched: 6. This CDR3 has 14 amino acids. CDR1 SEHNR and CDR2 FQNEAQ come from the germline V gene (reference sequence). Here the CDR3 reads CASSYLQGSTEAFF. CDR3 sequence (DNA): TGTGCCAGCAGCTACCTACAGGGGAGCACTGAAGCTTTCTTT.

This sequence joins TRBV5-1 and TRBJ1-1, with D possibly TRBD1 on 5 matching bases. There are 14 residues in the CDR3. Between the trimmed V and J ends, which lost 6 bases and 6 bases, there was a span of 18 bases. Germline values: CDR1 SGHRS, CDR2 YFSETQ. CDR3 residues: CASKLLRGDPEAFF. DNA for the CDR3: TGCGCCAGCAAACTCCTTCGGGGGGACCCTGAAGCTTTCTTT.

The gene calls are TRBV2 and TRBJ1-3; no clear D. CDR3 length equals 12 residues. Germline values: CDR1 SNHLY, CDR2 FYNNEI. V was pared by 4 bases and J by 2 bases, with 3 bases between. The CDR3 spells CASSVTGNTIYF. As DNA, the CDR3 is TGTGCCAGCAGTGTAACTGGAAACACCATATATTTT.

This CDR3 reads CASRWTVAWETQYF. The CDR3 DNA follows: TGTGCCAGCAGGTGGACGGTGGCGTGGGAGACCCAGTACTTC. The V and J genes are TRBV2 and TRBJ2-5; D gene uncertain. V lost 6 bases and J lost 5, with 16 bases in between. The CDR3 contains 14 residues. Looked up from germline, CDR1 is SNHLY and CDR2 is FYNNEI.

With regard to this clone: One junction end does not reproduce the germline sequence, and a read error may be involved. The rearrangement links TRBV7-7 to TRBJ1-1; maybe TRBD1 (5 bases). Germline CDR1 SSHAT, CDR2 FNYEAQ (reference sequence). The CDR3 runs 14 residues. The CDR3 reads CASSLGPWGTEAFF. In DNA form, the CDR3 reads TGTGCTAGCAGCTTGGGGCCTTGGGGCACTGAAGCTTTCTTT.

This clone occurred a few times. The genes are TRBV9 and TRBJ2-7; maybe TRBD1 (5 bases). CDR1 SGDLS and CDR2 YYNGEE come from the germline V gene. V gave up 3 bases and J gave up 7 bases, with 14 bases separating them. The CDR3 is 13 residues long. For the CDR3, the DNA is TGTGCCAGCAGCGCTACAGGACGGTTAGAGCAGTACTTC. It specifies CASSATGRLEQYF.

The CDR3 coding sequence is TGTGCCAGCAGCAAAGCGCTTTGGGAGAGCTCCTACGAGCAGTACTTC. Translated, it gives CASSKALWESSYEQYF. V usage is TRBV21-1 and J usage is TRBJ2-7; TRBD2 was called by the table and not checked on the DNA. TRBV21-1 is listed as a pseudogene. This CDR3 is built from 16 residues.

The V call is TRBV2, the J call TRBJ1-5, with D maybe TRBD1 (6 bases). The CDR3 extends over 17 amino acids. The germline gives CDR1 SNHLY, CDR2 FYNNEI. V was clipped by 0 bases and J by 2 bases, with 14 bases between them. The chain's CDR3 is CASSEAQGTGRNQPQHF. The CDR3 DNA is TGTGCCAGCAGTGAAGCGCAGGGAACAGGGCGCAATCAGCCCCAGCATTTT.

The V and J genes are TRBV7-2 and TRBJ2-7, with TRBD2 identical over 10 bases. CDR1 is SGHTA and CDR2 is FQGNSA in the germline V gene. The CDR3 totals 17 residues. V lost 1 base and J lost 1; bases outside the gene matches: 7. The CDR3 protein is CASSLVTSGFPSYEQYF. In DNA form, the CDR3 reads TGTGCCAGCAGCTTAGTGACTAGCGGGTTCCCTTCCTACGAGCAGTACTTC.

The J gene is TRBJ1-2, the V gene TRBV27; 10 nucleotides match TRBD1. Germline CDR1 MNHEY, CDR2 SMNVEV (reference sequence). Germline trimming cut 5 bases from V and 4 bases from J; bases unmatched to any gene: 13. This CDR3 contains 17 residues. CDR3 coding DNA: TGTGCCAGCAGTCCGCGACCGACAGGGGGCGACGGCTATGGCTACACCTTC. This sequence encodes CASSPRPTGGDGYGYTF.

This clone was picked up one time. Here the CDR3 DNA reads TGTGCCAGCAGCGCACAGGGGAATGTCGAGACCCAGTACTTC. As protein: CASSAQGNVETQYF. The chain links TRBV9 to TRBJ2-5, with 7 bases that match TRBD1. This CDR3 comprises 14 residues. V trimming: 3 bases; J trimming: 5 bases; junction bases outside the gene matches: 7. Looked up from germline, CDR1 is SGDLS and CDR2 is YYNGEE.

J is TRBJ2-7 and V is TRBV27; either TRBD1 or TRBD2 may supply D (5 bases each). Trimming pared 4 bases from V and 2 bases from J, leaving 15 bases between. Germline CDR1 is MNHEY and CDR2 is SMNVEV (reference sequence). The CDR3 length is 15 residues. In DNA, the CDR3 is TGTGCCAGCAGTTCCCGACAGCGGATCACCTACGAGCAGTACTTC. It is translated as CASSSRQRITYEQYF.

The V and J genes are TRBV5-6 and TRBJ2-7; D possibly uses TRBD1 or TRBD2 (5 bases each). CDR1 and CDR2 from the germline V gene are SGHDT and YYEEEE. CDR3 length: 13 residues. Trimming left V 5 bases short and J 3 bases short, with 12 bases between. CDR3 bases: TGTGCCAGCAGTCCGGGACGGATCTACGAGCAGTACTTC. Translated, it gives CASSPGRIYEQYF.

This rearrangement joins TRBV5-6 to TRBJ1-5; D not resolved. V was trimmed by 0 bases and J by 4 bases, leaving 5 bases between them. CDR1 and CDR2 (germline): SGHDT, YYEEEE. The CDR3 length is 13 residues. The CDR3 coding sequence is TGTGCCAGCAGCTTGGATTCGAATCAGCCCCAGCATTTT. Residues: CASSLDSNQPQHF.